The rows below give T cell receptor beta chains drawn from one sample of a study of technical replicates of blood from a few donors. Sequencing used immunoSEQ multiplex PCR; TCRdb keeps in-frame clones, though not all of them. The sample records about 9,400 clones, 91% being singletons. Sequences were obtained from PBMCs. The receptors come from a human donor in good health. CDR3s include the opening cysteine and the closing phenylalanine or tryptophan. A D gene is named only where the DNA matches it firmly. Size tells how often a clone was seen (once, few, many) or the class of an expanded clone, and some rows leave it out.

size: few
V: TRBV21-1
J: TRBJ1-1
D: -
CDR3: CASSKRGAITEAFF
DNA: TGTGCCAGCAGCAAACGGGGGGCGATAACTGAAGCTTTCTTT

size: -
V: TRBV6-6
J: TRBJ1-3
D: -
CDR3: CASSGGLGNTIYF
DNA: TGTGCCAGCAGTGGGGGGTTGGGAAACACCATATATTTT

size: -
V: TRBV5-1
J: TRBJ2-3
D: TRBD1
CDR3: CASSGQGDTDTQYF
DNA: TGCGCCAGCAGCGGACAGGGAGACACAGATACGCAGTATTTT

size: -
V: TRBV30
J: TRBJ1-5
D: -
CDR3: CAWRGGSGQPQHF
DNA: TGTGCCTGGAGAGGAGGGAGTGGTCAGCCCCAGCATTTT

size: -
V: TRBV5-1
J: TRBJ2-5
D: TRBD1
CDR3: CASSPGGDRAVQETQYF
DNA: TGCGCCAGCAGCCCGGGTGGGGACAGGGCAGTTCAAGAGACCCAGTACTTC

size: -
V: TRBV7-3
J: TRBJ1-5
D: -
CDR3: CASSLQADQPQHF
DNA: TGTGCCAGCAGCTTACAAGCGGATCAGCCCCAGCATTTT

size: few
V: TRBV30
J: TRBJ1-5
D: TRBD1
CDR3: CAWDRGGGQPQHF
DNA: TGTGCCTGGGACCGAGGGGGCGGTCAGCCCCAGCATTTT

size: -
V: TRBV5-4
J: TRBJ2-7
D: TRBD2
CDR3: CASSASRTSGFSYEQYF
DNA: TGTGCCAGCAGCGCAAGTCGGACTAGCGGATTCTCCTACGAGCAGTACTTC

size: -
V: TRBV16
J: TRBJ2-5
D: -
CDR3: CASSLRDSQETQYF
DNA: TGTGCCAGCAGCTTAAGAGATAGCCAAGAGACCCAGTACTTC

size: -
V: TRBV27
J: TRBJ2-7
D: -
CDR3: CASSSYYGLRLYEQYF
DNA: TGTGCCAGCAGTTCATACTACGGACTTCGGCTCTACGAGCAGTACTTC

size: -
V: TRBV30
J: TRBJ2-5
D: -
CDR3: CACGFGGGETQYF
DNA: TGTGCCTGCGGTTTCGGGGGTGGCGAGACCCAGTACTTC

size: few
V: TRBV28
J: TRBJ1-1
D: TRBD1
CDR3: CASNVQGASFF
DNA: TGTGCCAGCAATGTCCAGGGGGCGTCTTTCTTT

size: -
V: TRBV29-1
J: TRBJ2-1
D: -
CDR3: CSVEYGGSEQFF
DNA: TGCAGCGTTGAGTATGGGGGCAGTGAGCAGTTCTTC

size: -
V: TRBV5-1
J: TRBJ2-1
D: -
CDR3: CASSLAPSSYNEQFF
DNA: TGCGCCAGCAGCTTGGCCCCTAGCTCCTACAATGAGCAGTTCTTC

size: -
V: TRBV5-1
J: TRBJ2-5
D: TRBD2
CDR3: CASSAGTSQETQYF
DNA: TGCGCCAGCAGCGCGGGGACTAGTCAAGAGACCCAGTACTTC

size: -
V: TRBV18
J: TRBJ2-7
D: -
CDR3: CASSPGKGVEQYF
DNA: TGTGCCAGCTCACCAGGTAAAGGGGTGGAGCAGTACTTC

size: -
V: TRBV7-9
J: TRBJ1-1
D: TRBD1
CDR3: CASRGPTGHTEAFF
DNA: TGTGCCAGCAGAGGCCCGACAGGGCATACTGAAGCTTTCTTT

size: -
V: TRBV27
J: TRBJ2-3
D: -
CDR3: CASSYEGRDTQYF
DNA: TGTGCCAGCAGTTATGAGGGGAGGGATACGCAGTATTTT

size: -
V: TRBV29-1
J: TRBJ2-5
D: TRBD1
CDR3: CSVSGTGGETQYF
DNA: TGCAGCGTTTCCGGGACAGGCGGAGAGACCCAGTACTTC

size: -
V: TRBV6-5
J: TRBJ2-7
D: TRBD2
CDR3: CASTPGLAGVEQYF
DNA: TGTGCCAGCACCCCGGGACTAGCGGGAGTCGAGCAGTACTTC

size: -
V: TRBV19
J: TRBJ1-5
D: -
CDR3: CASSLSNSNQPQHF
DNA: TGTGCCAGTAGCCTCAGTAATAGCAATCAGCCCCAGCATTTT

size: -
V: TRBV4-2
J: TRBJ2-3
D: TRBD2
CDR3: CASSPGTSGVDTQYF
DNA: TGTGCCAGCAGTCCCGGGACTAGCGGCGTAGATACGCAGTATTTT

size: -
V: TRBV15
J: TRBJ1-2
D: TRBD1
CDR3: CATSKGQGAYGYTF
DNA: TGTGCCACCAGCAAGGGACAGGGGGCGTACGGCTACACCTTC

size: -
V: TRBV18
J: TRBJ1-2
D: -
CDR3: CASSPDSYGYTF
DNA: TGTGCCAGCTCACCGGACAGTTATGGCTACACCTTC

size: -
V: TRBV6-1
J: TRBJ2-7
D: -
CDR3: CASRPGGSGVYEQYF
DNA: TGTGCCAGCAGGCCCGGAGGGAGCGGTGTCTACGAGCAGTACTTC

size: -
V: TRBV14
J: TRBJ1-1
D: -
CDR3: CASSSPPGGGGDTEAFF
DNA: TGTGCCAGCAGCAGCCCCCCTGGCGGTGGAGGGGACACTGAAGCTTTCTTT

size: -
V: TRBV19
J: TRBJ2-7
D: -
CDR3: CASSMDGDSYEQYF
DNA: TGTGCCAGTAGTATGGACGGGGATTCCTACGAGCAGTACTTC

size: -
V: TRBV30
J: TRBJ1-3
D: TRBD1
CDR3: CAGNRGSWGGNTIYF
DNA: TGTGCCGGCAACAGGGGTTCGTGGGGTGGAAACACCATATATTTT